Listed here are 4 T cell receptor beta chains from one sample, sequenced in a study of response to subunit inactivated influenza vaccine. TCRdb processed the RT-PCR reads anew with MiXCR; each CDR3 protein has one entry. Of hundreds of thousands of distinct CDR3 sequences listed, more than 15% were seen once; the top ten hold around 10%. The material was PBMCs from blood, obtained roughly 12 days after vaccination. The origin of the receptors is a man aged 45-65 years who received an inactivated influenza vaccine.

This clonotype occurred a few times. The rearrangement uses TRBV12-3 or TRBV12-4 and TRBJ2-5; 9 nucleotides match TRBD2. The ends lost 3 bases at V and 4 bases at J; junction bases unmatched: 9. The CDR3 loop spans 16 amino acids. CDR3 in DNA: TGTGCCAGCAGTTTGGGTCTAGCGGGGAAGGGAGAGACCCAGTACTTC. The encoded protein is CASSLGLAGKGETQYF.

V is TRBV19 and J is TRBJ1-5; D call uncertain. This CDR3 comprises 15 residues. Trimming took 2 bases from V and 7 from J, leaving 15 bases between them. CDR1 LNHDA and CDR2 SQIVND come from the germline V gene (reference sequence). CDR3 amino acids: CASSISTGSGQPQHF. CDR3 DNA: TGTGCCAGTAGTATAAGCACGGGGTCCGGGCAGCCCCAGCATTTT.

V and J are TRBV20-1 and TRBJ2-1; D perhaps matches TRBD2 (5 bases). CDR3 size: 16 residues. Per germline, CDR1 DFQATT and CDR2 SNEGSKA (reference sequence). Trimming pared 0 bases from V and 1 base from J, leaving 13 bases between. CDR3 sequence reads: CSARDTLAGSYNEQFF. In DNA form, the CDR3 reads TGCAGTGCTAGAGATACGCTAGCTGGATCCTACAATGAGCAGTTCTTC.

This chain connects TRBV30 to TRBJ2-1, with D perhaps TRBD2 (6 bases). CDR3 length: 17 residues. Germline V lookup: CDR1 GTSNPN, CDR2 SVGIG (reference sequence). V lost 0 bases and J lost 5, with 20 bases in between. CDR3 bases: TGTGCCTGGAGTGTAACCCGCAACTTCCGCGGGAACAATGAGCAGTTCTTC. It yields the protein CAWSVTRNFRGNNEQFF.